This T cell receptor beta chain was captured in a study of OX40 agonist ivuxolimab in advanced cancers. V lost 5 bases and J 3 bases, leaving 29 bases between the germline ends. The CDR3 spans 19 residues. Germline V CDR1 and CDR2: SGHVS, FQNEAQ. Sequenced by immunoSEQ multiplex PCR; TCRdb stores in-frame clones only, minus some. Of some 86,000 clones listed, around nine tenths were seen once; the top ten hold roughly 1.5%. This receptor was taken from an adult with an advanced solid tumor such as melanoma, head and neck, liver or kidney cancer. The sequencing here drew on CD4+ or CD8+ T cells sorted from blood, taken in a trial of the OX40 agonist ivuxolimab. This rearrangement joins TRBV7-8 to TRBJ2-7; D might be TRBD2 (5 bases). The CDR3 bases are TGTGCCAGCAGCCCGAGGGCCCTTCATCCAACAGTCCCAAACTACGAGCAGTACTTC. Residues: CASSPRALHPTVPNYEQYF.